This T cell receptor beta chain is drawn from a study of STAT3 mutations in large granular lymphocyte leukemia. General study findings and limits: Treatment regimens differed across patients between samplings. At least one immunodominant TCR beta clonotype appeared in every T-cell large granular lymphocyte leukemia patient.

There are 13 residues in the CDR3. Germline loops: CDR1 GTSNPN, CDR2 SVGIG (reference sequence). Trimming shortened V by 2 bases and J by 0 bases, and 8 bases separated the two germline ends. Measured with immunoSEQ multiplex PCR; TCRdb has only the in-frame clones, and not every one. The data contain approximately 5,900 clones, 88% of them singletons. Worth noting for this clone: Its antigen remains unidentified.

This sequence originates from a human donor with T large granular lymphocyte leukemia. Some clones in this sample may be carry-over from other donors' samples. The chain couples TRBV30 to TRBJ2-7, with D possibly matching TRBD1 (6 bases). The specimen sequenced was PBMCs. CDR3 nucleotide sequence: TGTGCCTGGAGTACAGGGTTCTCCTACGAGCAGTACTTC. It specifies CAWSTGFSYEQYF.